This entry describes one T cell receptor beta chain. The antigen remains undetermined. This sample stems from a study of CXCR3-negative and CXCR3-positive naive CD8 T cells. Researchers prepared the TRB cDNA libraries using 5' RACE with UMI labels. TCRdb processed the 5' RACE reads again and assigns one entry to each CDR3 protein, with no DNA. This sample's table reports roughly 93,000 distinct CDR3 sequences. Points from the study as a whole: Naive cells that were CXCR3-positive had more hydrophobic TRB CDR3s (compared with CXCR3-negative naive cells). Naive CXCR3-positive and CXCR3-negative cells shared similar TRBV-TRBJ usage, unlike memory cells.

The CD45RO-CCR7+CD27+CD95- phenotype denoted naive CD8+ T cells. The sample comprised naive CXCR3+ CD8+ T cells from blood. The subset was: CD45RO-CCR7+CD27+CD95- naive CD8+ T cells expressing CXCR3 (TNR3+). The clonotype was recovered from a human donor in good health. Some clones in this sample may be carry-over from other donors' samples.

This CDR3 is CASSTGARGNQPQHF. The chain uses TRBV19 and TRBJ1-5; as DNA is missing, the TRBD1 call by TCRdb cannot be tested. From germline, CDR1 is LNHDA and CDR2 SQIVND (reference sequence). The length of the CDR3 is 15 residues.